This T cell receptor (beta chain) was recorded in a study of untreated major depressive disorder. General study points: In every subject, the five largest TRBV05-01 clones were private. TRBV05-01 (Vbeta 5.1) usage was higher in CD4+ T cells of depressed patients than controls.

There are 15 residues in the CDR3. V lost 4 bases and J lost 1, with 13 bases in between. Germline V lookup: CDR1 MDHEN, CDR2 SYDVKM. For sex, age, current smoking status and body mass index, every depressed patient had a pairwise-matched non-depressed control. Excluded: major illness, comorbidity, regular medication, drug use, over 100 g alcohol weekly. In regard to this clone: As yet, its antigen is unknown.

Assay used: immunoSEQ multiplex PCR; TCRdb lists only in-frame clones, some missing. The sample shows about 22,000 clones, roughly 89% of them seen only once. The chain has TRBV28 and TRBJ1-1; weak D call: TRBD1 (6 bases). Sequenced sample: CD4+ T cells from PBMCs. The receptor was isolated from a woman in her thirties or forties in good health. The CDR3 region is CASSSYGQKNTEAFF. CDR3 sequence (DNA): TGTGCCAGCAGTTCGTATGGACAGAAGAACACTGAAGCTTTCTTT.